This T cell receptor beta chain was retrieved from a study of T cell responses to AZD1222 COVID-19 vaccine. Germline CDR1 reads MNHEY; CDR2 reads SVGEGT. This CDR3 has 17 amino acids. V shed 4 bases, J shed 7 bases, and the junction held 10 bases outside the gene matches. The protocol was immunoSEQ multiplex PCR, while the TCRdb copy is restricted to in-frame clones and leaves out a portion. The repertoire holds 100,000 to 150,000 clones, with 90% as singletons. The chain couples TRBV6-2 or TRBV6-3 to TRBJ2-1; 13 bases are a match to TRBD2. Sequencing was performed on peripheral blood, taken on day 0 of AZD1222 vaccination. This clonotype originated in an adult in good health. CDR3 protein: CASSSRRLAGGGNEQFF. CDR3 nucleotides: TGTGCCAGCAGTTCACGGCGACTAGCGGGAGGCGGTAATGAGCAGTTCTTC.